This T cell receptor (beta chain) originates from a study of shared clonotypes between healthy human individuals. Profiling relied on immunoSEQ multiplex PCR, and the TCRdb table lists in-frame clones only, not all of them. Here the sample spans around 1.1 million clones, approximately 80% being singletons. Between the trimmed V and J ends, which lost 1 base and 0 bases, there was a span of 16 bases. The CDR3 covers 18 residues. Germline assignment: CDR1 SGHTA and CDR2 FQGNSA. This receptor was identified in a man aged 18 to 35 in good health. Some clones in this sample may be carry-over from other donors' samples. Sequencing input: memory CD4+ T cells from PBMCs. Subset indicated: CD45RA-negative fraction. The rearrangement uses TRBV7-2 and TRBJ2-1; D is perhaps TRBD1 (5 bases). CDR3 amino acids: CASSLGRPGSYSYNEQFF. CDR3 DNA: TGTGCCAGCAGCTTAGGCCGTCCAGGGTCTTACTCCTACAATGAGCAGTTCTTC.